This TCR beta chain is drawn from a study of blood T cell repertoires in COVID-19 (dated by TCRdb to 2019 to 2021). With regard to the full study: Samples covering the acute and convalescent phases of COVID-19 were provided by collaborators in the United States, Italy and Spain. The material from the prospective study consisted of cDNA or gDNA derived from T cells, B-cell-depleted T cells, or PBMCs. The samples were drawn from two sources: the first 160 participants of the ongoing ImmuneRACE study, and some 1,300 subjects contributed by 6 global collaborators. The sample metadata nearly always contained a de-identified subject ID, COVID-19 status, age in years and sex. Subjects who had been exposed to COVID-19, were actively infected with it, or had recovered from it provided the deeply sampled blood TCRbeta repertoires that made up the dataset. Where available, HLA class I and class II types were taken from metadata supplied by the sample provider and were not determined by assay-based typing. The repertoires were made available in a free public database intended to serve as a resource for research on the immune response to SARS-CoV-2.

TCRbeta CDR3 regions were amplified from genomic DNA by means of the immunoSEQ Assay, a bias-controlled multiplex PCR. Under the source paper's analysis protocol: The number of nucleated cells in each sample was estimated by amplification of reference gene primers within the assay. Sequence reads were collapsed and filtered to measure the absolute abundance of every unique TCRbeta CDR3 rearrangement. For each sample, productive Simpson clonality was calculated by taking the square root of Simpson's diversity index across productive rearrangements. TCRdb took over this immuneACCESS table, retaining in-frame rearrangements with V and J assigned. Such tables are incomplete; in checked studies, under half of the missing clones stem from an unresolved V gene, and the remainder is unexplained. That table supplies the V and J calls and clone size; D and trimming were determined from the DNA. The sample records a few hundred thousand clones, almost 85% of which are singletons. The ten largest clones take up roughly 5% of the sample.

Study-wide findings and limitations: The amount of clinical and demographic metadata varied by source and participant and was provided uncurated.

Regarding this clone: Its binding antigen is unknown. No clone much larger than this one lies a single base away; base qualities are absent. Other DNA sequences in this specimen translate into the identical CDR3.

Each collaborating institution followed its own protocols to collect whole blood in K2EDTA tubes. Collaborator samples were shipped for TCRbeta analysis as frozen whole blood, isolated PBMCs, or DNA extracted from either sample type. The sequence came from a man between 45 and 60 years old with active or convalescent COVID-19. Sequencing used peripheral blood.

The CDR3 is CASSQDRNTEAFF. In nucleotide form, the sequence is TGTGCCAGCAGCCAGGACAGGAACACTGAAGCTTTCTTT. The chain joins TRBV7-3 to TRBJ1-1, with a weak D call of TRBD1 (6 bases match). CDR1 and CDR2 are drawn from the germline V gene: SGHTA, FQGTGA. V gives up 5 bases and J gives up 1 base, and the segment between their germline ends measures 8 bases. The CDR3 sequence holds 13 residues, the cysteine and phenylalanine included. The entry retains the CDR3 DNA only, 39 bases that are in frame from base 1.